Following are 19 T cell receptor beta chains from one sample sequenced in a study of blood T cell repertoires in COVID-19. Profiling relied on immunoSEQ multiplex PCR, and the TCRdb table lists in-frame clones only, not all of them. The data contain some 120,000 clones, roughly 90% of them singletons. Material: peripheral blood. The receptors shown here come from a man aged 55 to 70 with COVID-19, enrolled during active disease.

V usage is TRBV7-6 and J usage is TRBJ1-4, with TRBD1 matching 8 bases. V lost 6 bases, J lost 8 bases, and 11 bases stayed unmatched. This CDR3 is 15 amino acids long. Germline V CDR1 and CDR2: SGHVS, FNYEAQ. CDR3 sequence reads: CASRKNTGGWEKLFF. In nucleotides, the CDR3 is TGTGCCAGCAGGAAAAACACAGGGGGTTGGGAAAAACTGTTTTTT.

The chain employs TRBV30 and TRBJ1-3, with D possibly TRBD1 on 5 matching bases. Germline CDR1 reads GTSNPN; CDR2 reads SVGIG (reference sequence). The CDR3 consists of 17 residues. The V gene lost 2 bases and the J gene lost 0 bases, with 17 bases spanning the gap. The DNA of the CDR3 is TGTGCCTGGAGTAAAGGGACCGGGAGCCCCTCTGGAAACACCATATATTTT. It encodes CAWSKGTGSPSGNTIYF.

The chain recombines TRBV19 with TRBJ2-1; 7 nucleotides match TRBD2. Germline assignment: CDR1 LNHDA and CDR2 SQIVND (reference sequence). Trimming at V came to 7 bases and at J to 9 bases, leaving 12 bases not matched to a gene. The CDR3 contains 14 residues. Written as DNA, the CDR3 is TGTGCCAGTAACGAAGGGCGGGAGATTGTTGAGCAGTTCTTC. Amino acids: CASNEGREIVEQFF. The complete variable domain, with remaining parts taken from reference TRBV19 and TRBJ2-1, reads DGGITQSPKYLFRKEGQNVTLSCEQNLNHDAMYWYRQDPGQGLRLIYYSQIVNDFQKGDIAEGYSVSREKKESFPLTVTSAQKNPTAFYLCASNEGREIVEQFFGPGTRLTVL.

This clone has just one count. The chain uses TRBV12-3 or TRBV12-4 and TRBJ1-5; no clear D gene. Deletions cut 3 bases from V and 1 base from J, with 4 bases between. The CDR3 consists of 13 residues. Here the CDR3 reads CASSLSSNQPQHF. CDR3 DNA: TGTGCCAGCAGTTTGTCAAGCAATCAGCCCCAGCATTTT.

This chain joins TRBV7-3 and TRBJ2-3, with a tentative D call TRBD2 (6 bases). The germline V and J ends were trimmed by 5 bases and 4 bases, with 10 bases remaining between them. Germline CDR1 is SGHTA and CDR2 is FQGTGA. This CDR3 comprises 13 residues. CDR3 protein: CASSEQRADTQYF. CDR3 nucleotides: TGTGCCAGCAGCGAACAGCGGGCAGATACGCAGTATTTT.

V usage is TRBV27 and J usage is TRBJ1-2; D is undetermined. Germline V CDR1 and CDR2: MNHEY, SMNVEV (reference sequence). This CDR3 region has 13 residues. The V end was cut by 5 bases, the J end by 2 bases, with 9 bases between. The CDR3 region is CASSMTINYGYTF. CDR3 sequence (DNA): TGTGCCAGCAGTATGACAATCAACTATGGCTACACCTTC.

The CDR3 region has the DNA TGTGCCACTCAACGAGGGTACCAAGAGACCCAGTACTTC. Protein sequence: CATQRGYQETQYF. V is TRBV11-1 and J is TRBJ2-5; D might be TRBD2 (5 bases). Looked up from germline, CDR1 is SGHAT and CDR2 is FQDESV (reference sequence). There are 13 residues in the CDR3. With 10 bases removed from V and 0 bases from J, the gap between germline ends came to 12 bases. The variable domain in full, with the rest retrieved from reference TRBV11-1 and TRBJ2-5, is EAEVAQSPRYKITEKSQAVAFWCDPISGHATLYWYRQILGQGPELLVQFQDESVVDDSQLPKDRFSAERLKGVDSTLKIQPAELGDSAMYLCATQRGYQETQYFGPGTRLLVL.

The V call is TRBV5-5, the J call TRBJ1-1; 8 nucleotides line up with TRBD1. This CDR3 is built from 14 residues. The ends lost 0 bases at V and 5 bases at J; junction bases unmatched: 3. Germline V CDR1 and CDR2: SGHKS, YYEKEE (reference sequence). Written as DNA, the CDR3 is TGTGCCAGCAGCTTGGCACAGGGGGAGACTGAAGCTTTCTTT. Translated: CASSLAQGETEAFF.

The chain is built from TRBV13 and TRBJ1-1, with D possibly being TRBD1 (5 bases). Per germline, CDR1 PRHDT and CDR2 FYEKMQ (reference sequence). The CDR3 has 15 residues. Trimming removed 6 bases from V and 2 bases from J, with 16 bases in between. For the CDR3, the DNA is TGTGCCAGCAGTACCGTGCAGGGTAGAAACACTGAAGCTTTCTTT. Its translation: CASSTVQGRNTEAFF.

This chain links TRBV6-5 with TRBJ1-5; TRBD1 matches 10 bases. The CDR3 totals 14 residues. Trimming cost V 8 bases and J 6 bases; bases outside gene matches: 7. The germline V gene has CDR1 MNHEY and CDR2 SVGAGI. CDR3 region: CASCRTGGFQPQHF. CDR3 sequence (DNA): TGTGCCAGCTGCAGGACAGGGGGATTTCAGCCCCAGCATTTT.

J is TRBJ1-2 and V is TRBV19; D not resolved. The CDR3 is 14 amino acids. CDR1 is LNHDA and CDR2 is SQIVND in the germline V gene (reference sequence). V lost 1 base and J lost 0, with 6 bases in between. The CDR3 reads CASSIGESNYGYTF. CDR3 coding DNA: TGTGCCAGTAGTATAGGCGAGTCTAACTATGGCTACACCTTC. The full variable domain, with the rest looked up from reference TRBV19 and TRBJ1-2, is DGGITQSPKYLFRKEGQNVTLSCEQNLNHDAMYWYRQDPGQGLRLIYYSQIVNDFQKGDIAEGYSVSREKKESFPLTVTSAQKNPTAFYLCASSIGESNYGYTFGSGTRLTVV.

The rearrangement links TRBV29-1 to TRBJ2-7, with 9 bases identical to TRBD1. The CDR3 covers 17 residues. CDR1 is SQVTM and CDR2 is ANQGSEA in the germline V gene. After removal of 7 bases from V and 7 bases from J, the junction contained 23 bases not matched to a gene. The CDR3 loop reads CSAGKIAGTGFFVEQYF. The DNA for the CDR3 is TGCAGCGCCGGAAAGATAGCCGGGACAGGGTTTTTCGTGGAGCAGTACTTC.

The V and J genes are TRBV9 and TRBJ1-1; 7 nucleotides match TRBD1. V was clipped by 3 bases and J by 1 base; unmatched bases: 3. Germline CDR1 reads SGDLS; CDR2 reads YYNGEE. The CDR3 is made up of 14 amino acids. CDR3 residues: CASSARDRNTEAFF. The CDR3 bases are TGTGCCAGCAGCGCCCGGGACAGGAACACTGAAGCTTTCTTT.

The rearrangement uses TRBV2 and TRBJ1-5; no definite D call. Germline lookup yields CDR1 SNHLY and CDR2 FYNNEI. This CDR3 is built from 17 residues. Trimming cost V 7 bases and J 0 bases, with 19 bases left between them. CDR3 nucleotides: TGTGCCAGCACGGCCCAGTCGAGGACTAATAGCAATCAGCCCCAGCATTTT. It yields the protein CASTAQSRTNSNQPQHF.

The V gene is TRBV14, the J gene TRBJ1-3; D is possibly TRBD1 (6 bases). Looked up from germline, CDR1 is SGHDN and CDR2 is FVKESK. This CDR3 is built from 14 residues. With 0 bases removed from V and 3 bases from J, the gap between germline ends came to 6 bases. The CDR3 DNA reads TGTGCCAGCAGCCAAGACAGGGGTGGAAACACCATATATTTT. Protein: CASSQDRGGNTIYF.

This chain connects TRBV19 to TRBJ1-2; possibly TRBD1 for D (6 bases). Per germline, CDR1 LNHDA and CDR2 SQIVND (reference sequence). The germline V and J ends were trimmed by 5 bases and 7 bases, with 17 bases remaining between them. The length of the CDR3 is 14 residues. In DNA, the CDR3 is TGTGCCAGTAGTCCCAGACAGGACCCTAGTGGCTACACCTTC. Its protein is CASSPRQDPSGYTF.

This chain joins TRBV4-2 and TRBJ2-2; D perhaps matches TRBD2 (6 bases). This CDR3 has 17 residues. Trimming removed 0 bases from V and 6 bases from J, with 17 bases in between. CDR1 is LGHNA, CDR2 YNFKEQ, per germline. Here the CDR3 DNA reads TGTGCCAGCAGCCAAGATAAGGCGGGAAGACCGGCCGGGGAGCTGTTTTTT. It is translated as CASSQDKAGRPAGELFF.

As concerns this clone: The junction differs from germline at one of its ends, possibly a read error. V is TRBV7-2 and J is TRBJ2-5, with TRBD2 identical over 10 bases. Looked up from germline, CDR1 is SGHTA and CDR2 is FQGNSA. This CDR3 comprises 14 residues. The CDR3 protein is CASSLAGVAETQYF. The DNA for the CDR3 is TGTGCCAGCAGCCTAGCGGGAGTTGCAGAGACCCAGTACTTC.

The chain combines TRBV19 with TRBJ2-7; D might be TRBD2 (6 bases). CDR3 length: 15 amino acids. V was pared by 1 base and J by 3 bases, with 13 bases between. The germline CDR1 and CDR2 sequences are LNHDA and SQIVND (reference sequence). The CDR3 is CASSIGGTYNYEQYF. CDR3 coding DNA: TGTGCCAGTAGTATAGGCGGGACGTACAACTACGAGCAGTACTTC. The full variable domain, in which reference TRBV19 and TRBJ2-7 provide the parts outside the CDR3, is DGGITQSPKYLFRKEGQNVTLSCEQNLNHDAMYWYRQDPGQGLRLIYYSQIVNDFQKGDIAEGYSVSREKKESFPLTVTSAQKNPTAFYLCASSIGGTYNYEQYFGPGTRLTVT.